This record concerns one T cell receptor (beta chain) sequence. Study members were between about 18 and 95 years old and lived in roughly 24 US regions. Membership in each cohort depended on participant-reported clinical history. Using immunoSEQ multiplex PCR, the repertoire was profiled, and TCRdb retains in-frame clones only, with some absent. The data hold 250,000 to 350,000 clones, with 80% to 95% observed a single time. The CDR3 extends over 19 amino acids. This sample stems from a study of blood T cell repertoires in COVID-19. Study information: The cDNA or gDNA used as material had been derived from T cells, B-cell-depleted T cells, or PBMCs.

The rearrangement links TRBV21-1 to TRBJ1-6; TRBD1 is taken as the D call from the table, unchecked against the DNA. TRBV21-1 is recorded as a pseudogene. This clonotype was sampled from a young woman who had recovered from COVID-19. Input material: PBMCs or T cells enriched from blood (not recorded which). The CDR3 loop is CASSNFLRTATRRNSPLHF. Written as DNA, the CDR3 is TGTGCCAGCAGCAACTTTTTACGGACAGCGACCAGAAGAAATTCACCCCTCCACTTT.